This is a list of T cell receptor beta chains from one sample in a study of CD8 T cells in ankylosing spondylitis. Via MiXCR, TCRdb re-called the 5' RACE reads, giving one row per CDR3 protein. The table has about 260,000 distinct CDR3 sequences, roughly 20% seen once; the top ten hold less than 9.5%. Sequences were obtained from blood, either unsorted or a sorted T cell fraction (not recorded which). The source of these receptors is a male donor with ankylosing spondylitis or in good health (not recorded which). The CDR3 runs from the conserved cysteine through the conserved F or W. Each record gives: D gene, V gene, clone size, J gene, CDR3 DNA, CDR3 protein. The D gene is left open where the match is weak. Size values are once, few and many counts, or a class for expanded clones, and some rows have none.

D: NA; V: TRBV29-1; size: NA; J: TRBJ1-2; DNA: TGCAGCGTTGAAGGGGACGGACACTATGGCTACACCTTC; CDR3: CSVEGDGHYGYTF
D: TRBD2; V: TRBV20-1; size: NA; J: TRBJ2-5; DNA: TGCAGTGCTAGCGTGGGGGGGGGGTTAAAGACCCAGTACTTC; CDR3: CSASVGGGLKTQYF
D: NA; V: TRBV4-2; size: NA; J: TRBJ2-3; DNA: TGTGCCAGCAGCCAAGATCTCGCCCTTGGCACAGATACGCAGTATTTT; CDR3: CASSQDLALGTDTQYF
D: NA; V: TRBV7-9; size: NA; J: TRBJ1-4; DNA: TGTGCCAGCAGCTTGACTTACAGGACTTTTCGAGAAAAACTGTTTTTT; CDR3: CASSLTYRTFREKLFF
D: TRBD1; V: TRBV15; size: NA; J: TRBJ2-4; DNA: TGTGCCACCAGCACCGCGGGACAGGGCAAAAACATTCAGTACTTC; CDR3: CATSTAGQGKNIQYF
D: NA; V: TRBV15; size: NA; J: TRBJ2-6; DNA: TGTGCCACCAGCAGAGACTTGGGGGCTGGGGCCAACGTCCTGACTTTC; CDR3: CATSRDLGAGANVLTF
D: NA; V: TRBV20-1; size: NA; J: TRBJ2-3; DNA: TGCAGTGCCATCCTTGGGGCTTTAAGCACAGATACGCAGTATTTT; CDR3: CSAILGALSTDTQYF
D: NA; V: TRBV19; size: NA; J: TRBJ2-2; DNA: TGTGTCAGTAGTATCCAAAGGATGGCCGGGGAGCTGTTTTTT; CDR3: CVSSIQRMAGELFF
D: TRBD2; V: TRBV19; size: NA; J: TRBJ2-5; DNA: TGTGCCAGTAGGGATAGCGGGAGACCTCAAGAGACCCAGTACTTC; CDR3: CASRDSGRPQETQYF
D: NA; V: TRBV6-5; size: NA; J: TRBJ1-4; DNA: TGTGCCAGCAGAACGAGGGGGGAAAAACTGTTTTTT; CDR3: CASRTRGEKLFF
D: TRBD2; V: TRBV20-1; size: many; J: TRBJ2-3; DNA: TGCAGTGCTAGATCTATAGCGGGAGTAGATACGCAGTATTTT; CDR3: CSARSIAGVDTQYF
D: NA; V: TRBV30; size: few; J: TRBJ1-1; DNA: TGTGCCTGGGTGGACAACGGGGGGAACACTGAAGCTTTCTTT; CDR3: CAWVDNGGNTEAFF
D: TRBD2; V: TRBV24-1; size: NA; J: TRBJ2-1; DNA: TGTGCCACCCGGACTAGCGGGAACAATGAGCAGTTCTTC; CDR3: CATRTSGNNEQFF
D: NA; V: TRBV30; size: NA; J: TRBJ2-5; DNA: TGTGCCTGGTTTGCCCCCGGGATGGTGGAGACCCAGTACTTC; CDR3: CAWFAPGMVETQYF
D: TRBD2; V: TRBV7-6; size: NA; J: TRBJ2-3; DNA: TGTGCCAGCAGCAGAGGGGCCTCGACTAGCAGGGATACGCAGTATTTT; CDR3: CASSRGASTSRDTQYF
D: TRBD1; V: TRBV4-1; size: NA; J: TRBJ2-5; DNA: TGCGCCAGCAGCCAACAACCGGGACAGGGTTTGGAGACCCAGTACTTC; CDR3: CASSQQPGQGLETQYF
D: TRBD1; V: TRBV18; size: NA; J: TRBJ1-2; DNA: TGTGCCAGCTCACCATTCCCAGGGGGCTCCTCCACTAACTATGGCTACACCTTC; CDR3: CASSPFPGGSSTNYGYTF
D: NA; V: TRBV11-2; size: NA; J: TRBJ2-4; DNA: TGTGCCAGCAGCTTAGAAGGCAGGACCCGTCTGGTACCCAAAAACATTCAGTACTTC; CDR3: CASSLEGRTRLVPKNIQYF
D: NA; V: TRBV12-3/TRBV12-4; size: many; J: TRBJ1-5; DNA: TGTGCCAGCAGCCGCCACGACAGCAATCAGCCCCAGCATTTT; CDR3: CASSRHDSNQPQHF
D: NA; V: TRBV28; size: NA; J: TRBJ1-3; DNA: TGTGCCAGCAGTCCTAGTAGCCCGGGAAACACCATATATTTT; CDR3: CASSPSSPGNTIYF
D: TRBD2; V: TRBV28; size: many; J: TRBJ2-3; DNA: TGTGCCAGCACCAACCCGCGGGGGGGCACAGATACGCAGTATTTT; CDR3: CASTNPRGGTDTQYF
D: TRBD2; V: TRBV5-1; size: once; J: TRBJ2-1; DNA: TGCGCCAGCAGCTTTAGCGGGAGCGCCTACAATGAGCAGTTCTTC; CDR3: CASSFSGSAYNEQFF
D: NA; V: TRBV15; size: few; J: TRBJ2-1; DNA: TGTGCCACCAGCAGAGTCGCCCCGGGTACCTACAATGAGCAGTTCTTC; CDR3: CATSRVAPGTYNEQFF
D: NA; V: TRBV5-1; size: NA; J: TRBJ2-5; DNA: TGCGCCAGCAGCTCGACGAAGACAGAACCTCAAGAGACCCAGTACTTC; CDR3: CASSSTKTEPQETQYF
D: NA; V: TRBV6-1; size: NA; J: TRBJ2-1; DNA: TGTGCCAGCAGTGAACCCCGGCCCAATGAGCAGTTCTTC; CDR3: CASSEPRPNEQFF
D: NA; V: TRBV7-2; size: NA; J: TRBJ1-2; DNA: TGTGCCAGCAGCTTAGCGAGGACCCAAGGCTATGGCTACACCTTC; CDR3: CASSLARTQGYGYTF
D: NA; V: TRBV15; size: few; J: TRBJ1-6; DNA: TGTGCCACCAGCAGAGACAGGACCTTATGGGGTCATTCACCCCTCCACTTT; CDR3: CATSRDRTLWGHSPLHF
D: NA; V: TRBV7-2; size: few; J: TRBJ2-3; DNA: TGTGCCAGCAGGTGGAGTGGCACAGATACGCAGTATTTT; CDR3: CASRWSGTDTQYF
D: NA; V: TRBV12-3/TRBV12-4; size: few; J: TRBJ2-5; DNA: TGTGCCAGCAGGTCAGGGAGCGGGGAGACCCAGTACTTC; CDR3: CASRSGSGETQYF
D: NA; V: TRBV5-1; size: many; J: TRBJ2-3; DNA: TGCGCCAGCAGCCGAGAGCGGAACACAGATACGCAGTATTTT; CDR3: CASSRERNTDTQYF
D: NA; V: TRBV5-5; size: NA; J: TRBJ1-6; DNA: TGTGCCAGCAGCTTGGGACAGCCCTTCACCCTCCACTTT; CDR3: CASSLGQPFTLHF
D: NA; V: TRBV5-1; size: many; J: TRBJ1-1; DNA: TGCGCCAGCAGCGAACGGACCGTGAACACTGAAGCTTTCTTT; CDR3: CASSERTVNTEAFF
D: NA; V: TRBV10-3; size: many; J: TRBJ1-1; DNA: TGTGCCATCGGGGGGAGCAACACTGAAGCTTTCTTT; CDR3: CAIGGSNTEAFF
D: NA; V: TRBV12-3/TRBV12-4; size: many; J: TRBJ1-3; DNA: TGTGCCAGCTCTGGACCTTCTGGAAACACCATATATTTT; CDR3: CASSGPSGNTIYF
D: NA; V: TRBV29-1; size: few; J: TRBJ2-3; DNA: TGCAGCGTTGAGAAGGGATCCGCAGATACGCAGTATTTT; CDR3: CSVEKGSADTQYF
D: TRBD2; V: TRBV12-3/TRBV12-4; size: NA; J: TRBJ2-1; DNA: TGTGCCAGCAGTTTAGCAGAGGGAGGGAATGAGCAGTTCTTC; CDR3: CASSLAEGGNEQFF
D: NA; V: TRBV15; size: few; J: TRBJ2-3; DNA: TGTGCCACCAGCAGAGATCATGAAGATACGCAGTATTTT; CDR3: CATSRDHEDTQYF
D: TRBD1; V: TRBV5-1; size: many; J: TRBJ1-1; DNA: TGCGCCAGCACCAGGACAGGGGGCACTGAAGCTTTCTTT; CDR3: CASTRTGGTEAFF
D: NA; V: TRBV20-1; size: NA; J: TRBJ1-5; DNA: TGCAGTGCTAGCAACGGCAATCAGCCCCAGCATTTT; CDR3: CSASNGNQPQHF
D: NA; V: TRBV20-1; size: few; J: TRBJ1-2; DNA: TGCAGTGCTGGGCCAAGGGGAGGGCATGGCTACACCTTC; CDR3: CSAGPRGGHGYTF
D: TRBD2; V: TRBV5-6; size: NA; J: TRBJ2-3; DNA: TGTGCCAGCAGCTCACCGGGACTAGCGGTTAGCACAGATACGCAGTATTTT; CDR3: CASSSPGLAVSTDTQYF
D: TRBD1; V: TRBV29-1; size: NA; J: TRBJ2-3; DNA: TGCAGCGTTGAAGCCCCGACAGGGTCCCCCGATACGCAGTATTTT; CDR3: CSVEAPTGSPDTQYF
D: TRBD1; V: TRBV10-3; size: many; J: TRBJ2-1; DNA: TGTGCCATCAGTGAGACCGGGACAGGGGGCGGCCGGGAGCAGTTCTTC; CDR3: CAISETGTGGGREQFF
D: NA; V: TRBV5-1; size: few; J: TRBJ2-5; DNA: TGCGCCAGCAGCTTGGAGGGCGGCGGAGAGACCCAGTACTTC; CDR3: CASSLEGGGETQYF
D: NA; V: TRBV28; size: NA; J: TRBJ1-2; DNA: TGTGTCATCGACAGCTACTATGGCTACACCTTC; CDR3: CVIDSYYGYTF
D: TRBD2; V: TRBV5-1; size: NA; J: TRBJ2-5; DNA: TGCGCCAGCAGCTCATACACATCCGGGAGGCAAGAGACCCAGTACTTC; CDR3: CASSSYTSGRQETQYF
D: TRBD1; V: TRBV6-1; size: NA; J: TRBJ1-2; DNA: TGTGCCACCACGGACAGGGGGAACTATGGCTACACCTTC; CDR3: CATTDRGNYGYTF